The 10 T cell receptor beta chains given below trace back to one sample, sequenced in a study of identical twins. TCRdb re-called the 5' RACE reads through MiXCR, storing one row per CDR3 protein. The table has around 450,000 distinct CDR3 sequences, approximately 15% seen once. Another study also made use of these data, one on yellow fever vaccine responses in identical twins.

The sequenced material came from CD4+ T cells sorted from blood. These receptors originate from a woman aged 18-29 years in good health.

CDR3: CASKDGGWTEAFF. CDR3 DNA: TGTGCCAGCAAAGATGGTGGGTGGACTGAAGCTTTCTTT. The V call is TRBV6-2 or TRBV6-3, the J call TRBJ1-1; D is uncertain. The CDR3 is 13 amino acids. CDR1 MNHEY and CDR2 SVGEGT come from the germline V gene. V was trimmed by 7 bases and J by 5 bases, leaving 14 bases between them.

This rearrangement joins TRBV5-4 to TRBJ2-2, with TRBD1 matching 8 bases. Unmatched junction bases numbered 4, after V lost 4 bases and J lost 5 bases. The CDR3 has 14 residues. The germline gives CDR1 SGHNT, CDR2 YYREEE (reference sequence). The DNA of the CDR3 is TGTGCCAGCAGCGCGTACAGGGGGACCGGGGAGCTGTTTTTT. Amino acid sequence: CASSAYRGTGELFF.

V usage is TRBV29-1 and J usage is TRBJ1-2, with D possibly matching TRBD1 (6 bases). V shed 6 bases and J shed 2 bases, with 13 bases lying between them. This CDR3 has 13 amino acids. CDR1 is SQVTM and CDR2 is ANQGSEA in the germline V gene. The CDR3: CSVEPQGNYGYTF. In DNA, the CDR3 is TGCAGCGTAGAACCCCAGGGGAACTATGGCTACACCTTC.

This clonotype was counted between two and nine times. The chain joins TRBV5-1 to TRBJ1-2, with D possibly matching TRBD1 (5 bases). Trimming pared 0 bases from V and 7 bases from J, leaving 13 bases between. The germline gives CDR1 SGHRS, CDR2 YFSETQ. CDR3 length: 14 amino acids. CDR3 region: CASSLVRDGSGYTF. CDR3 sequence (DNA): TGCGCCAGCAGCTTGGTACGGGACGGAAGTGGCTACACCTTC.

This clonotype turned up a few times. The CDR3 DNA reads as TGTGCCACCAGTGACCCAGGGACTAGCGGGGGGGCAAGGGAGACCCAGTACTTC. It codes for CATSDPGTSGGARETQYF. The J gene is TRBJ2-5, the V gene TRBV24-1; 16 bases align to TRBD2. CDR3 length: 18 amino acids. After removal of 4 bases from V and 5 bases from J, the junction contained 9 bases not matched to a gene. The germline V gene encodes CDR1 KGHDR and CDR2 SFDVKD.

This chain uses TRBV3-1 with TRBJ2-3, with TRBD1 matching over 9 bases. The V and J ends lost 6 bases and 1 base, in that order; junction bases with no gene match: 17. Germline CDR1 reads LGHDT; CDR2 reads YNNKEL (reference sequence). The CDR3 covers 19 residues. CDR3 sequence: CASRQNLQGANSGTDTQYF. CDR3 bases: TGTGCCAGCAGACAAAACTTACAGGGGGCGAATTCAGGCACAGATACGCAGTATTTT.

DNA for the CDR3: TGTGCCAGCAGCTTAGGGTCTAGCGGCCTGGTGGAGCAGTACTTC. Its protein is CASSLGSSGLVEQYF. This sequence joins TRBV7-8 and TRBJ2-7; 7 bases align to TRBD2. In germline, CDR1 is SGHVS, CDR2 FQNEAQ. Trimming cost V 1 base and J 7 bases; bases outside gene matches: 10. The CDR3 extends over 15 amino acids.

This clonotype was observed a few times. The CDR3 coding sequence is TGCGCCAGCAGCTTGTACCCCCGGACTAGCGGGAGGCAAAGACCTCAAGAGACCCAGTACTTC. This translates into CASSLYPRTSGRQRPQETQYF. The J gene is TRBJ2-5, the V gene TRBV5-1, with TRBD2 matching over 14 bases. The CDR3 is made up of 21 amino acids. The germline V gene encodes CDR1 SGHRS and CDR2 YFSETQ. The J segment lost 2 bases and the V segment lost 1 base, leaving 16 bases of the junction unmatched.

Many counts were recorded for this clonotype. The chain carries TRBV7-2 and TRBJ2-2, with D tentatively TRBD1 (6 bases). The CDR3 extends over 18 amino acids. V lost 0 bases to trimming and J lost 6 bases, with 20 bases between them. Germline V gene lookup returns CDR1 SGHTA and CDR2 FQGNSA. The CDR3 bases are TGTGCCAGCAGCTTAGCGAACGGCAGGGGAAAGGTCTCCGGGGAGCTGTTTTTT. Its protein product is CASSLANGRGKVSGELFF.

The sample holds many counts of this clonotype. The gene calls are TRBV14 and TRBJ2-1; no definite D call. Trimming took off 3 bases at V and 1 base at J, with 4 bases between the two ends. Germline V gene data show CDR1 as SGHDN and CDR2 as FVKESK. This CDR3 is built from 13 residues. The DNA for the CDR3 is TGTGCCAGCAGCCACGATTCCTACAATGAGCAGTTCTTC. Its translation: CASSHDSYNEQFF.